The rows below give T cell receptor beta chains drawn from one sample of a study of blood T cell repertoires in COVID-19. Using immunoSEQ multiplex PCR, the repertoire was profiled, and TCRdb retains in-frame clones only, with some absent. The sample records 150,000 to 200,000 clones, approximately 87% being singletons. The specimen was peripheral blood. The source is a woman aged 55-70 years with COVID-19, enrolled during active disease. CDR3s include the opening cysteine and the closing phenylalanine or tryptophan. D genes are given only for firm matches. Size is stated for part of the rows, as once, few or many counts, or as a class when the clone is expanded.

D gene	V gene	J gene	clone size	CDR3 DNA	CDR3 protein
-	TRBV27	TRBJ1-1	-	TGTGCCAGCAGTTTAGGGCGAAACACTGAAGCTTTCTTT	CASSLGRNTEAFF
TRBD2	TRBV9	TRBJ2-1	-	TGTGCCAGCAGCCTCCTAGCGGGAGGTTACAATGAGCAGTTCTTC	CASSLLAGGYNEQFF
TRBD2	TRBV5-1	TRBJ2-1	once	TGCGCCAGCAGCTTGTCATCCGGGACTAGCCTGAATGAGCAGTTCTTC	CASSLSSGTSLNEQFF
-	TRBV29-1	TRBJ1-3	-	TGCAGCGTTAGCAGGGGAACTGGAAACACCATATATTTT	CSVSRGTGNTIYF
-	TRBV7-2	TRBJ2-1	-	TGTGCCAGCAGCTGGACAGACAATGAGCAGTTCTTC	CASSWTDNEQFF
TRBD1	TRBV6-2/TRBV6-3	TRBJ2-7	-	TGTGCCAGCAGTCGGACAGGTCTGTACGAGCAGTACTTC	CASSRTGLYEQYF
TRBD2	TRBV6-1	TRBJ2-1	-	TGTGCCAGCAGTGAAGTGGCGGGACTAGCCTACAATGAGCAGTTCTTC	CASSEVAGLAYNEQFF
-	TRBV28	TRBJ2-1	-	TGTGCCAGCAGTGGGGGCCTGAGCTCCTACAATGAGCAGTTCTTC	CASSGGLSSYNEQFF
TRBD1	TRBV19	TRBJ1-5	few	TGTGCCAGTAGTGGACAGGGTAGCAGTCAGCCCCAGCATTTT	CASSGQGSSQPQHF
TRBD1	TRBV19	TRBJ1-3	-	TGTGCCAGTACCGGGACAGTCTCTGGAAACACCATATATTTT	CASTGTVSGNTIYF
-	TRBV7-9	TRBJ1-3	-	TGTGCCAGCAGCCGTCCTACAGGGCTCGGAAACACCATATATTTT	CASSRPTGLGNTIYF
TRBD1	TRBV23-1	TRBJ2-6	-	TGCGCCAGCGGATCTCCGGGACAGGCAGTCTCTGGGGCCAACGTCCTGACTTTC	CASGSPGQAVSGANVLTF
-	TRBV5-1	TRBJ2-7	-	TGCGCCAGCAGCTTGGGGCTAGCCACCTACGAGCAGTACTTC	CASSLGLATYEQYF
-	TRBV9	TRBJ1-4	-	TGTGCCAGCAGCGTAAATTCCGGTTCAACTAATGAAAAACTGTTTTTT	CASSVNSGSTNEKLFF
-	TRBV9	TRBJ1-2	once	TGTGCCAGCAGCGTAGGAGGAGGGAACTATGGCTACACCTTC	CASSVGGGNYGYTF